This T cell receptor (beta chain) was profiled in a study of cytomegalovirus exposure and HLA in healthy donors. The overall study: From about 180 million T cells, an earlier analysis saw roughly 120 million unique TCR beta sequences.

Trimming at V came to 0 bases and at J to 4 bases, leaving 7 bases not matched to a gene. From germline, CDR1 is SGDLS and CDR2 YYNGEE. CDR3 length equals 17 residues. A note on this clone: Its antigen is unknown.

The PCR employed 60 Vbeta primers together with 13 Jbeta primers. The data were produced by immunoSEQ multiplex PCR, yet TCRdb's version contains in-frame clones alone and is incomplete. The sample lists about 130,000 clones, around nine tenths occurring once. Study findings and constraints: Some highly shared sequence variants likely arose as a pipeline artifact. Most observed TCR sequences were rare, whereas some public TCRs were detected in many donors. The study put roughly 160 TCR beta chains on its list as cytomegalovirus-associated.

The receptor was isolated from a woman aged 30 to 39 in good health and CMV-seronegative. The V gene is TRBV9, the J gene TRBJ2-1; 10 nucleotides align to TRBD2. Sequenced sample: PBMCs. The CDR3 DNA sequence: TGTGCCAGCAGCGTAGGAACTGGACTAGCGGAGTACAATGAGCAGTTCTTC. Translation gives CASSVGTGLAEYNEQFF. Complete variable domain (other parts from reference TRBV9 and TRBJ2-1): DSGVTQTPKHLITATGQRVTLRCSPRSGDLSVYWYQQSLDQGLQFLIQYYNGEERAKGNILERFSAQQFPDLHSELNLSSLELGDSALYFCASSVGTGLAEYNEQFFGPGTRLTVL.